This T cell receptor beta chain was retrieved from a study of blood T cell repertoires in COVID-19. Study information: PBMCs, B-cell-depleted T cells, or T cells were the source of the cDNA or gDNA that made up the material.

This clone was seen only once. The V segment lost 5 bases and the J segment 8 bases; nucleotides outside the gene matches: 16. The CDR3 contains 18 residues. Germline-derived CDR1 and CDR2 are SGHVS and FQNEAQ. Per the original methods: It was from reference gene primer amplification that nucleated cell counts were estimated. Repertoires were generated with immunoSEQ multiplex PCR, while TCRdb's copy carries only in-frame clones and drops some. Clone size and the V and J calls come from that table; the DNA yielded D and trimming. The repertoire holds approximately 250,000 clones, with around 86% as singletons.

The sequence came from a man aged 30-40 years who had recovered from COVID-19. The sample comprised peripheral blood. V and J are TRBV7-8 and TRBJ2-2, with 11 positions matching TRBD2. CDR3: CASSRKEGTSGPGGELFF. The CDR3 DNA sequence: TGTGCCAGCAGCCGGAAGGAGGGGACTAGCGGACCGGGTGGGGAGCTGTTTTTT.